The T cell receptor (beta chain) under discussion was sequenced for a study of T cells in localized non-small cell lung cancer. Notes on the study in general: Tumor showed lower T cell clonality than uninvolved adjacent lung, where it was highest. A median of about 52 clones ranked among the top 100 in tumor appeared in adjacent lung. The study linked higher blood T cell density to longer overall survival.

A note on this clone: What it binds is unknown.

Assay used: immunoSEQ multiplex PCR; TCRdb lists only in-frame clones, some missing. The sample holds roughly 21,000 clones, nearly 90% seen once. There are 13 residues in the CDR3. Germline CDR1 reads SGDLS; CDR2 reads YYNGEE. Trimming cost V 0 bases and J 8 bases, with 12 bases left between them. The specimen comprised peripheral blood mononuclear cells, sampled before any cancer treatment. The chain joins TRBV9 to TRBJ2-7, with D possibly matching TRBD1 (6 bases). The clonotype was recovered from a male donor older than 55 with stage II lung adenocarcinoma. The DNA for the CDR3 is TGTGCCAGCAGCGTAGCTGAGAGGGACAAGCAGTACTTC. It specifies CASSVAERDKQYF.